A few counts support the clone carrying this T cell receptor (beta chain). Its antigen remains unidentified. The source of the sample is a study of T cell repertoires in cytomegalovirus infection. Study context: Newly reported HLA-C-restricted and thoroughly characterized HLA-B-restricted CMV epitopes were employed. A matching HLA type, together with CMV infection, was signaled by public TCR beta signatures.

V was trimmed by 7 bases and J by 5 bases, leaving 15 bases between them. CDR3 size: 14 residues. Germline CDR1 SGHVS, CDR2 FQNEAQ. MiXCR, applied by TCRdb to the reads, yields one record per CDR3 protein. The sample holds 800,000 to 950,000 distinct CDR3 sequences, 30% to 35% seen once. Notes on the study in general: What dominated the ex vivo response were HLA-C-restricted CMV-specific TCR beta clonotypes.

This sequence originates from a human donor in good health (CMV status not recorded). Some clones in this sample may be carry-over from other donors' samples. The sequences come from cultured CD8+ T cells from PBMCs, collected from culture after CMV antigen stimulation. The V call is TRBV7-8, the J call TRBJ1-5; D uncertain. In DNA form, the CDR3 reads TGTGCCAGCACCCCAAATTCGTACGATCAGCCCCAGCATTTT. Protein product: CASTPNSYDQPQHF. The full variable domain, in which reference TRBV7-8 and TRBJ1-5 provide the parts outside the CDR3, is GAGVSQSPRYKVAKRGQDVALRCDPISGHVSLFWYQQALGQGPEFLTYFQNEAQLDKSGLPSDRFFAERPEGSVSTLKIQRTQQEDSAVYLCASTPNSYDQPQHFGDGTRLSIL.